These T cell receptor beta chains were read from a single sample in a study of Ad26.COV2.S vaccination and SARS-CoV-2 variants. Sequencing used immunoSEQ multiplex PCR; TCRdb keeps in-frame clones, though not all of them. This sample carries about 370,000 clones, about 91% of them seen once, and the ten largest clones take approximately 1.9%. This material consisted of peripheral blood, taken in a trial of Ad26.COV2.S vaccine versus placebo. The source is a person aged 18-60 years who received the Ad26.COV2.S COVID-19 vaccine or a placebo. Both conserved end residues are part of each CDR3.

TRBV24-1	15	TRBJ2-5	CATSDPRDAEETQYF
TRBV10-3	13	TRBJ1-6	CAINQDRDSPLHF
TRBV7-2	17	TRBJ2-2	CASSLSPDRANTGELFF
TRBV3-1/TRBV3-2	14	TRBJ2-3	CASSQGLASDTQYF
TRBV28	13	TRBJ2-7	CAVGPRDPREQYF
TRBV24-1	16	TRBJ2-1	CATSGRLAGGPSEQFF
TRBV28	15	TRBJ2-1	CASSASGRVYNEQFF
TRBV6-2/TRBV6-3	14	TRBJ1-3	CASSPGQGRNTIYF
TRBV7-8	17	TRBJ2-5	CASRLAGGRAYQETQYF
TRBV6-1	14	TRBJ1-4	CASSEAQVREKLFF
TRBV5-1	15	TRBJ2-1	CASSLDGVQYNEQFF
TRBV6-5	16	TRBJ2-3	CASSYSGGRFTDTQYF
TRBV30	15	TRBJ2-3	CAWSGGTGDPDTQYF
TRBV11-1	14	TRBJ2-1	CASSLGGLGNEQFF
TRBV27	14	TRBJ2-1	CASRRGGGDNEQFF
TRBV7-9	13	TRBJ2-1	CASSANGGTEQFF
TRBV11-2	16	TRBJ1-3	CASSPGGGTSGNTIYF
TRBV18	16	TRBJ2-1	CASSPLPPGLQNEQFF
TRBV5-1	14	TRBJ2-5	CASSLLSRRETQYF
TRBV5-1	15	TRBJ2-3	CASSFTGRLTDTQYF
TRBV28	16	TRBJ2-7	CASSSWGGAKGYEQYF
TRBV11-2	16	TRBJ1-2	CASSFYADLLDYGYTF
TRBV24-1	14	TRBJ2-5	CATSEVGGQETQYF
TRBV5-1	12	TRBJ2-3	CASSSHGDTQYF
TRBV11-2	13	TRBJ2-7	CASSLEATYEQYF
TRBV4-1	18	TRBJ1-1	CASSQTPGQAFMNTEAFF
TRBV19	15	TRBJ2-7	CASRPTGTGPYEQYF
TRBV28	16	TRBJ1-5	CASSLGQGIGDQPQHF
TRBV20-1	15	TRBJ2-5	CSASLGGSLRETQYF
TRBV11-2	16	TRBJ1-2	CASSPSTLRGPDGYTF
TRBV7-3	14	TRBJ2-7	CASSKAGGKGEQYF
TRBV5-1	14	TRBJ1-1	CASRTQGMNTEAFF
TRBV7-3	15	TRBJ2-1	CASSLRLAGRNEQFF
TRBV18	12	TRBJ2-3	CASSPSTDTQYF
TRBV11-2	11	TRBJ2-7	CASSLSHEQYF
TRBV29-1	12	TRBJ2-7	CSVDNSGYEQYF
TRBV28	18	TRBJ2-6	CASSPAGTGGAGANVLTF
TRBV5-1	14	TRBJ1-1	CASSLAGGTTNAFF
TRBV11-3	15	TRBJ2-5	CASSLVVGIQETQYF
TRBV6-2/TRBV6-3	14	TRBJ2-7	CASSRSGTSYEQYF